This T cell receptor beta chain was sequenced in a study of pediatric ulcerative colitis. Study-level points and caveats: In rectum, acute severe colitis had expanded clones and less diversity.

During colonoscopy, one to two rectal pinch biopsies were collected. This clone was seen a single time. What it binds is not known. This table comes from immunoSEQ multiplex PCR, and its TCRdb copy is limited to in-frame clones, with some not included. Among around 34,000 clones listed, roughly three quarters were seen once. What was sequenced was gut tissue. This TCR was sampled from a boy aged 5 to 17 with mild ulcerative colitis.

The CDR3 DNA sequence: TGTGCCAGCAGCTTACGGACAGGGGGCTCACCCGAGCAGTACTTC. It translates to CASSLRTGGSPEQYF. The chain carries TRBV7-8 and TRBJ2-7, with 11 nucleotides matching TRBD1. The CDR3 consists of 15 residues. Germline V gene lookup returns CDR1 SGHVS and CDR2 FQNEAQ. Germline trimming cut 2 bases from V and 6 bases from J; bases unmatched to any gene: 6.